This T cell receptor (beta chain) derives from a study of cytomegalovirus exposure and HLA in healthy donors (dated by TCRdb to about 2017). At the level of the whole study: In an earlier analysis of under 750 of the donors, roughly 300 Gb of sequence data and 95 million to 130 million unique TCR beta sequences from 150 million to 200 million T cells were reported. An early release covering roughly 640 HLA-typed donors comprised about 300 gigabases of sequencing data and roughly 85 million unique TCR sequences. The genetic ancestry cluster associated with self-reported Caucasian donors included 65% to 90% of the 300 to 450 genotyped donors. The study aimed to test whether cataloging public T cell receptors could reveal signatures of past pathogen exposure. Using immunosequencing, the study profiled T cell repertoires from some 670 subjects and related those repertoires to cytomegalovirus serostatus. Along with the roughly 670-subject first cohort, a separate validation cohort of about 110 different subjects was used. To predict cytomegalovirus infection status, the study brought together high-throughput TCR immunosequencing, statistical association of individual TCRs with disease status, and machine learning. To study patterns of TCR occurrence, a later analysis re-analyzed previously published TCR beta repertoires from 700 or so donors and added high-resolution HLA genotyping. Rather than using new phenotypic data, the later analysis identified candidate immune exposures from TCR beta sequences and from how often those sequences occurred across donors. In an earlier analysis of roughly 540 of the donors, high-throughput TCR beta sequencing was used to judge whether each TCR beta V gene segment behaved as functional or pseudogenic. Alongside the repertoire data, information on donor age, sex, ethnicity and CMV serostatus was compiled. A later genetic analysis took genome-wide SNP genotypes for 398 of the 666 donors and used that subset as a discovery cohort. All discovery cohort repertoires had been generated on a single sequencing platform. HLA typing included class I and class II loci at four-digit resolution. The number of donors typed differed by locus, with 629-630 for A, B, C, DRB1 and DQB1, approximately 500 for DQA1, under 610 for DPA1, and approximately 470 for DPB1. A handful of DR-DQ haplotypes were treated as single units for association and clustering because of strong linkage in the cohort. Among 350 to 400 genotyped donors of the cohort, an average of roughly 240,000 unique TCR beta nucleotide sequences were sequenced per donor, about a sixth of them non-productive.

For CDR1 and CDR2, the germline V gene (reference sequence) lists SEHNR and FQNEAQ. V loses 4 bases, J loses 8 bases, and the germline ends lie 18 bases apart. Inclusive of the bounding cysteine and phenylalanine, the CDR3 is 15 residues long. CDR3 DNA is the only sequence kept; it has 45 bases, read in frame from the first base. Comments on this clone: This receptor's antigen is unknown. There are no base qualities to consult, and no much larger clone falls within one base.

Overall study outcomes, separate from this receptor: Compared with the roughly 670-donor mean, donors in an Asian-associated ancestry cluster had fewer N-insertions in productive TCRs, according to a later genetic analysis. A further reported finding was that TCR beta sequences accurately predicted the HLA-A and HLA-B alleles for most subjects in the first cohort. According to a later analysis, most CMV-associated TCR beta chains appeared to be HLA-restricted, and the HLA associations seemed to be driven largely by CMV exposure. A cluster of highly shared sequence variants was judged likely to represent a technical artifact of the sequencing pipeline. Assigning TCR associations to individual alleles was difficult when HLA alleles, especially DR and DQ, strongly co-occurred. Most TCR sequences were observed very rarely across donors, whereas some public TCRs were present in many individuals. It was suggested by the authors that the approach could potentially be generalized to other disease states and immunological phenotypes. Correlated functional status among segregating V segments might reflect linkage disequilibrium, but an unknown experimental factor could not be ruled out. Three of the identified cytomegalovirus-associated TCR beta chains were confirmed in vitro to be specific for cytomegalovirus antigens. Compared with equally common non-associated chains, HLA-associated TCR beta chains in a later analysis were more clonally expanded and had lower generation probabilities. A total of 150 to 200 TCR beta chains were listed by the study as associated with cytomegalovirus. Because HLA typing was missing for some donors at each locus, association tests included only the typed subset. Some 16 rarely observed V segments, including chromosome 9 orphons, were excluded from the earlier analysis of approximately 500 of the donors because counts were too low. At a false discovery rate of 0.05, a later analysis linked 15,000 to 20,000 TCR beta sequences to specific HLA alleles. The classifier was reported to diagnose cytomegalovirus status with high specificity and sensitivity in both the original and validation cohorts. A later analysis found that TCR association rates varied across HLA loci, with DRB1 alleles showing the most associated TCRs and HLA-C alleles the fewest. Presence/absence analyses assumed roughly uniform sequencing depth across donors, an assumption that may not hold. The cohort was sequenced for TCR beta chains only, and without alpha or paired-chain data the features that could be detected were limited. The 87-base-pair reads could not distinguish some IMGT-functional V segments, including TRBV6-2 and TRBV6-3, so those segments were excluded. A later analysis reported that several top co-occurrence clusters appeared linked to parvovirus B19, influenza, CMV and Epstein-Barr virus. In an earlier analysis of 587 of the donors, most TCR beta V segments were observed in productive rearrangements about 87% or about 30% of the time, broadly matching IMGT annotations. V-gene and J-gene trimming of TCR beta chains was associated with a missense DCLRE1C variant in a later genetic analysis, and the association was replicated in an independent cohort. The only immune exposure information available for the cohort was CMV serostatus.

Receptor amplification or capture employed the immunoSEQ multiplex PCR assay. The multiplex PCR relied on a mix of 60 forward primers for TCR Vbeta segments and 13 reverse primers for TCR Jbeta segments. The CDR3 region of rearranged TCR beta genes was amplified from genomic DNA with a multiplex PCR assay. The Illumina HiSeq System was used to sequence the amplified TCR beta libraries as 87-base-pair reads. Per the authors' processing: A later analysis tallied roughly 76 million unique TCR beta chains across the 700 or so repertoires, and about 12 million of those chains were shared by two or more donors. To remove PCR and sequencing errors, raw reads were error-corrected and collapsed into unique sequences using a nearest-neighbor algorithm that merged closely related sequences. To assign V, D and J gene segments, CDR3 sequences were aligned to IMGT reference sequences. For a sequence to be retained, a match of at least six nucleotides to both a V gene segment and a J gene segment was required. Rearrangements were called productive when the CDR3 lacked stop codons and stayed in frame with V and J; all others were non-productive. CDR3 was defined by IMGT convention, running from the second conserved V-encoded cysteine to the conserved J-encoded phenylalanine. Sequences without an unambiguous match to a single V gene segment were excluded from the earlier analysis of about 600 of the donors. An earlier analysis of fewer than 750 of the donors called V segments functional above 56.7% productive rearrangements and segregating when the between-donor standard deviation exceeded 5%. A statistical classification framework was built for diagnosing cytomegalovirus status from the catalog of TCR beta chain sequences. In a later analysis, TCR nucleotide sequences were compared against IMGT/GENE-DB human TR gene sequences so that V and J genes could be assigned. In a later analysis, CDR3 sequences and most-parsimonious VDJ recombination scenarios were assigned using the TCRdist pipeline. In a later analysis, each TCR beta chain was defined by its CDR3 amino acid sequence together with its V-gene family, and reads without a unique V-gene family were excluded. To address suspected cross-contamination and a sequencing artifact, a later analysis removed some 620 highly shared, low-generation-probability nucleotide sequences. In a later analysis, a clonal expansion index was calculated for each public chain from normalized within-repertoire ranks of inferred template counts. Generation probabilities in a later analysis came from a VDJ recombination model fitted to out-of-frame rearrangements, and those results were checked against IGoR. A later analysis scored TCR-TCR, TCR-HLA and TCR-CMV co-occurrence with hypergeometric tests, applying a repertoire-size bias correction to TCR pairs. To estimate false discovery rates, a later analysis permuted the HLA or CMV assignments 20 times. In a later analysis, co-occurring TCRs were grouped with DBSCAN, and TCRdist sequence similarity was added when clustering was performed within HLA-allele-positive subsets. For co-occurrence clustering, repertoires with fewer than 30,000 or more than 120,000 public chains were excluded, along with roughly 5 repertoires with anomalous nucleotide sharing. Drawn from immuneACCESS, this table holds only the in-frame rearrangements with V and J called that TCRdb kept. Clones are partly lost; checked studies trace under half to an unresolved V gene and leave the rest unexplained. V and J calls plus clone size are reproduced from that table; the DNA served to infer D and trimming. In all, the sample holds just under 250,000 clones, and 82% of those were seen once. The top ten clonotypes cover around 5% of the sample.

The cohort consisted of 650 to 700 healthy bone marrow donors. All cohort members were sampled while nominally healthy, although unrecorded immune exposures were likely present. The donor tested CMV seropositive and was one of the 289 seropositive cohort members. A peripheral blood sample was collected from each donor, and TCR beta sequencing was performed on peripheral blood mononuclear cells. Genomic DNA extraction from the blood cell samples was performed with the Qiagen DNeasy Blood Extraction Kit. The clonotype originates from a woman aged 40-49 years in good health and CMV-seropositive. The rearrangement joined TRBV7-9 to TRBJ2-1; perhaps TRBD1 is the D gene, with 6 bases matching. Sequencing used PBMCs. The DNA is as follows: TGTGCCAGCAGCTACACTTACAACAGGGTAGATGAGCAGTTCTTC. It specifies CASSYTYNRVDEQFF.